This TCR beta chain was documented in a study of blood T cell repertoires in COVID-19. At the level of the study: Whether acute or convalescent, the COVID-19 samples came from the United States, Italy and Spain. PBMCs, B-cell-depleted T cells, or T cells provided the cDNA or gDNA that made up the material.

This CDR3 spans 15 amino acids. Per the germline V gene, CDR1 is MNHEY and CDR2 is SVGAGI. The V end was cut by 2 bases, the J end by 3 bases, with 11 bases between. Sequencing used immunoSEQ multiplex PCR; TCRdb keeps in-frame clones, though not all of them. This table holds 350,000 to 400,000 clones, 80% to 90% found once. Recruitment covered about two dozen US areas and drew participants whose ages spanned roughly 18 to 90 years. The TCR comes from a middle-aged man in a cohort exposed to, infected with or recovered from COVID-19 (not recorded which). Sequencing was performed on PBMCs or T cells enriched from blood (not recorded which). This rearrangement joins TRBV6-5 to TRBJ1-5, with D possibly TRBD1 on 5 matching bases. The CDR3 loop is CASSYDSGNNQPQHF. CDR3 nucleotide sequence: TGTGCCAGCAGTTACGACAGTGGGAACAATCAGCCCCAGCATTTT.